A selection of T cell receptor beta chains follows, all from one sample in a study of blood T cell repertoires in COVID-19. Clones were sequenced by immunoSEQ multiplex PCR, and TCRdb holds only the in-frame ones, with some missing. Of approximately 180,000 clones listed, approximately 87% are singletons. Sequences were obtained from peripheral blood. Source of these receptors: a woman in her 70s with COVID-19, enrolled during active disease. Both conserved end residues are part of each CDR3. A D gene is named only where the DNA matches it firmly. A clone size is listed for some rows: how often the clone was seen (once, few, many), or a class if it is expanded.

d_call	j_call	clone_size	v_call	cdr3_nt	cdr3_aa
TRBD2	TRBJ2-1	NA	TRBV4-1	TGCGCCAGCAGCCAAGGAGCGGGAGGTTTCTTCGCTGAGCAGTTCTTC	CASSQGAGGFFAEQFF
TRBD1	TRBJ1-2	NA	TRBV6-4	TGTGCCAGCAGTGACGACAGGGGCGGTGGCTACACCTTC	CASSDDRGGGYTF
NA	TRBJ1-5	NA	TRBV6-1	TGTGCCAGCAGTGAAGCAACCAGGACAGATAGCAATCAGCCCCAGCATTTT	CASSEATRTDSNQPQHF
NA	TRBJ1-2	NA	TRBV7-8	TGTGCCAGCAGTCCAGGGGTTGACTATGGCTACACCTTC	CASSPGVDYGYTF
NA	TRBJ1-1	NA	TRBV4-1	TGCGCCAGCAGCCAAGGGCCCAACAGGGTGGAAAAAGCTTTCTTT	CASSQGPNRVEKAFF
TRBD1	TRBJ1-2	once	TRBV14	TGTGCCAGCAGCCGCGAATTAGGGACAGGGGCTCATGGCTACACCTTC	CASSRELGTGAHGYTF
NA	TRBJ1-1	NA	TRBV12-3/TRBV12-4	TGTGCCAGCAGTTTGGGCAGCGGCACTGAAGCTTTCTTT	CASSLGSGTEAFF
TRBD1	TRBJ2-3	NA	TRBV9	TGTGCCAGCAGCTCACAGGGGGCGCGGACAGATACGCAGTATTTT	CASSSQGARTDTQYF
NA	TRBJ1-4	NA	TRBV6-5	TGTGCCAGCAGTAACCCGGGGACTAATGAAAAACTGTTTTTT	CASSNPGTNEKLFF
TRBD2	TRBJ2-5	NA	TRBV6-1	TGTGCCAGCAGTGATGGACTAGCGGGAGAACAAGAGACCCAGTACTTC	CASSDGLAGEQETQYF
NA	TRBJ1-2	NA	TRBV5-6	TGTGCCAGCAGCGCGACAGGAAGGGGCTATGGCTACACCTTC	CASSATGRGYGYTF
NA	TRBJ1-5	NA	TRBV27	TGTGCCAGCAGTCCCCGGGGACACCGGACGAGACATTTT	CASSPRGHRTRHF
TRBD1	TRBJ2-3	NA	TRBV18	TGTGCCAGCTCACCACCGGGACAGGGATATGATAGTACGCAGTATTTT	CASSPPGQGYDSTQYF
NA	TRBJ2-6	NA	TRBV18	TGTGCCAGCTCGCAGGACATTCCATACGTTTCTGGGGCCAACGTCCTGACTTTC	CASSQDIPYVSGANVLTF
NA	TRBJ2-1	NA	TRBV20-1	TGCAGTGCTAGATTGAGCCATGAGCAGTTCTTC	CSARLSHEQFF
NA	TRBJ1-6	NA	TRBV7-9	TGTGCCAGCAGCTTGCAGAATGTGGGCCCTAATTCACCCCTCCACTTT	CASSLQNVGPNSPLHF
TRBD2	TRBJ2-1	NA	TRBV4-3	TGCGCCAGCGGCCCTAGCGGGAGTGACAATGAGCAGTTCTTC	CASGPSGSDNEQFF
TRBD1	TRBJ2-1	once	TRBV6-2/TRBV6-3	TGTGCCAGCAGTTACTCAGGACAGGCGGCGTACAATGAGCAGTTCTTC	CASSYSGQAAYNEQFF